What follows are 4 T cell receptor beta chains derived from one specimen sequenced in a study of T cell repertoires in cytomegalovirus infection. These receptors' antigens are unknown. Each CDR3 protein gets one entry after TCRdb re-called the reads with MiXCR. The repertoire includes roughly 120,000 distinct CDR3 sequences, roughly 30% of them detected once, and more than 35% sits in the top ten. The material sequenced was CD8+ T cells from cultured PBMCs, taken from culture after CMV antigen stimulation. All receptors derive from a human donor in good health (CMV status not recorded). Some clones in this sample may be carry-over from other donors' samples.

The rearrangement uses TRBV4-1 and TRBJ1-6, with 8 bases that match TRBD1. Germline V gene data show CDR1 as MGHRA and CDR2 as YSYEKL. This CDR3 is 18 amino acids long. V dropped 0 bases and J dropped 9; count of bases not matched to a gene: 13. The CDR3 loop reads CASSQDLYGTGSSSPLHF. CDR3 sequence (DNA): TGCGCCAGCAGCCAAGATCTCTACGGGACAGGCTCCAGTTCACCCCTCCACTTT.

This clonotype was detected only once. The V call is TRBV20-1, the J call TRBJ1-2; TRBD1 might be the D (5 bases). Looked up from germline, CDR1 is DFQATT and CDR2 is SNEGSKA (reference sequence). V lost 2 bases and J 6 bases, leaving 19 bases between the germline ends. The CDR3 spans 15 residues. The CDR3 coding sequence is TGCAGTGCTAGATGGCAGGGTCGCGTCTCGGATGGCTACACCTTC. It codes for CSARWQGRVSDGYTF.

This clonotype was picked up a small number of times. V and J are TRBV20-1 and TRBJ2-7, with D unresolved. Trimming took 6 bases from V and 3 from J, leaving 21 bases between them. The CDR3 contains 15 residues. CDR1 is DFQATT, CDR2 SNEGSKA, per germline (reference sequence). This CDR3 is CSAPPDADFYYEQYF. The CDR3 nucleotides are TGCAGTGCCCCACCTGACGCAGACTTTTACTACGAGCAGTACTTC.

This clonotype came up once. The CDR3 DNA reads TGTGCCAGTAGTCTCCCCGACACTGAAGCTTTCTTT. Residues: CASSLPDTEAFF. The chain recombines TRBV19 with TRBJ1-1; D not certain. Trimming left V 5 bases short and J 3 bases short, with 7 bases between. This CDR3 is built from 12 residues. Germline V lookup: CDR1 LNHDA, CDR2 SQIVND (reference sequence).